These 12 T cell receptor beta chains share one sample of origin, sequenced in a study of beta chain features in type 1 diabetes (dated by TCRdb to 2017 to 2018). The method behind the library was the immunoSEQ multiplex PCR assay. All of the isolated RNA was reverse transcribed with the High Capacity cDNA Reverse Transcription Kit, so expressed TCRB transcripts were sequenced. TCRdb's version of the immuneACCESS table is confined to in-frame rearrangements and falls short of the full clone set. An unresolved V gene accounts for under half of the shortfall where checked; the remainder is of unknown origin. This sample comprises over 700,000 clones, roughly 16% of them detected only once. The ten most abundant clones make up about 0.02% of the sample. What was sequenced was naive CD4+ T cells from blood. The cell subset or site label of this sample denotes: true naive CD4+ T cells. The source is a young woman in good health.

A few counts support this clone. A read error may produce the germline difference seen at one junction end. Other DNA sequences of this sample code for an identical CDR3. The rearrangement uses TRBV7-2 and TRBJ2-7, with 9 bases matching TRBD2. The V gene's germline CDR1 is SGHTA and CDR2 FQGNSA. The CDR3 runs 14 residues. CDR3 bases: TGTGCCAGCAGCCTAGCGGGAAGCTCCTACGAGCAGTACTTC. It is translated as CASSLAGSSYEQYF.

This clone was picked up a small number of times. The rearrangement uses TRBV7-9 and TRBJ2-7; 8 positions match TRBD2. Per the germline V gene, CDR1 is SEHNR and CDR2 is FQNEAQ (reference sequence). Germline trimming cut 1 base from V and 3 bases from J; bases unmatched to any gene: 8. The CDR3 length is 16 residues. This CDR3 reads CASSLVILAENYEQYF. The CDR3 coding sequence is TGTGCCAGCAGCTTAGTAATACTAGCGGAAAACTACGAGCAGTACTTC.

Worth noting for this clone: Other DNA sequences from this sample encode an identical CDR3 as well. The J gene is TRBJ2-3, the V gene TRBV5-1, with 9 bases that match TRBD2. V shed 1 base, J shed 0 bases, and the junction held 3 bases outside the gene matches. Germline lookup yields CDR1 SGHRS and CDR2 YFSETQ. The CDR3 loop spans 16 amino acids. This CDR3 is CASSLLAGSSTDTQYF. The CDR3 DNA follows: TGCGCCAGCAGCTTGCTAGCGGGATCTAGCACAGATACGCAGTATTTT. Full variable domain (missing parts from reference TRBV5-1 and TRBJ2-3): KAGVTQTPRYLIKTRGQQVTLSCSPISGHRSVSWYQQTPGQGLQFLFEYFSETQRNKGNFPGRFSGRQFSNSRSEMNVSTLELGDSALYLCASSLLAGSSTDTQYFGPGTRLTVL.

This clone occurred a few times. The CDR3 DNA is TGTGCCAGCAGCTCGACAGGGGTGGGTGAAAAACTGTTTTTT. Protein: CASSSTGVGEKLFF. The V and J genes are TRBV7-9 and TRBJ1-4; 8 nucleotides align to TRBD1. CDR3 size: 14 residues. Germline loops: CDR1 SEHNR, CDR2 FQNEAQ (reference sequence). J lost 7 bases, V lost 4 bases, and 5 bases had no gene match.

This clone was observed a few times. The rearrangement uses TRBV21-1 and TRBJ2-7; the listed D gene, TRBD2, was not tested against the DNA. TRBV21-1 is a pseudogene segment. This CDR3 has 16 amino acids. CDR3 residues: CASSKVQGLADYEQYF. In DNA form, the CDR3 reads TGTGCCAGCAGCAAAGTCCAGGGACTAGCGGACTACGAGCAGTACTTC.

The chain is built from TRBV18 and TRBJ1-3; D is unclear. The CDR3 spans 17 residues. CDR1 and CDR2 from the germline V gene are KGHSH and LQKENI. The V end lost 1 base, the J end lost 0 bases, and 13 bases lay between the germline ends. The CDR3 DNA follows: TGTGCCAGCTCACCACAGGCTCAAGGCCCCTCTGGAAACACCATATATTTT. Its translation: CASSPQAQGPSGNTIYF.

The chain employs TRBV19 and TRBJ1-5, with TRBD1 as a possible D gene (5 bases). The CDR3 contains 14 residues. V was trimmed by 7 bases and J by 3 bases, leaving 13 bases between them. Germline-derived CDR1 and CDR2 are LNHDA and SQIVND (reference sequence). CDR3 in DNA: TGTGCCAGTACCAAACGACAGACCAATCAGCCCCAGCATTTT. It specifies CASTKRQTNQPQHF.

This clone was seen only a few times. This CDR3 is also generated by other DNA sequences in the sample. This sequence joins TRBV9 and TRBJ2-1; no definite D call. CDR1 is SGDLS and CDR2 is YYNGEE in the germline V gene. V gave up 0 bases and J gave up 7 bases, with 5 bases separating them. The CDR3 totals 12 residues. CDR3 protein: CASSVAGNEQFF. The CDR3 nucleotides are TGTGCCAGCAGCGTAGCTGGGAATGAGCAGTTCTTC.

The J gene is TRBJ1-2, the V gene TRBV4-3; weak D call: TRBD1 (6 bases). Germline V CDR1 and CDR2: LGHNA, YSLEER. Trimming removed 7 bases from V and 5 bases from J, with 23 bases in between. CDR3 length: 16 amino acids. This CDR3 is CASTHTTAPGAYGYTF. Here the CDR3 DNA reads TGCGCCAGCACCCACACAACGGCTCCAGGGGCTTATGGCTACACCTTC.

In its sample, this clone was seen a few times. This chain joins TRBV6-5 and TRBJ1-1; TRBD1 might be the D (5 bases). Germline V lookup: CDR1 MNHEY, CDR2 SVGAGI. The CDR3 consists of 15 residues. Trimming removed 0 bases at V and 8 bases at J, with 16 bases between. CDR3 DNA: TGTGCCAGCAGTTACTCAGCGGGGCTGGTGAGAGAAGCTTTCTTT. Residues: CASSYSAGLVREAFF.

The chain combines TRBV5-1 with TRBJ2-1, with 8 nucleotides matching TRBD1. The junction had 4 bases not matched to a gene; V was cut back by 4 bases and J by 7 bases. The CDR3 spans 13 residues. CDR1 SGHRS and CDR2 YFSETQ come from the germline V gene. CDR3 DNA: TGCGCCAGCAGCACGACAGGGGTTAATGAGCAGTTCTTC. Its translation is CASSTTGVNEQFF.

The chain is built from TRBV14 and TRBJ1-2; D gene uncertain. The CDR3 is 14 residues long. Germline loops: CDR1 SGHDN, CDR2 FVKESK. Deletions cut 4 bases from V and 1 base from J, with 10 bases between. The CDR3 loop is CASSRRAFNYGYTF. CDR3 DNA sequence: TGTGCCAGCAGCCGAAGGGCTTTTAACTATGGCTACACCTTC.